The rows below give T cell receptor beta chains drawn from one sample of a study of PD-1 blockade in mismatch repair-deficient tumors. The method was immunoSEQ multiplex PCR; TCRdb's version includes in-frame clones alone and lacks a portion of them. The sample carries fewer than 100,000 clones, 81% recorded once. Sequenced material: peripheral blood, taken 12 weeks after starting pembrolizumab. Receptor source: an adult with mismatch repair-deficient cancer. Each CDR3 is given with its conserved first and last residue. The D gene is left open where the match is weak. Clone size is given for some rows only: seen once, a few or many times, or a class if the clone is expanded.

V	size	D	J	DNA	CDR3
TRBV12-5	NA	NA	TRBJ2-7	TGTGCTAGTGGTTTTGTACACGAGGATTTCTACGAGCAGTACTTC	CASGFVHEDFYEQYF
TRBV27	NA	TRBD2	TRBJ2-1	TGTGCCAGCAGTCCCCTCAGACTAGCCTCCTACAATGAGCAGTTCTTC	CASSPLRLASYNEQFF
TRBV5-1	NA	NA	TRBJ1-1	TGCGCCAGCAGCCCCCGGGAGAACACTGAAGCTTTCTTT	CASSPRENTEAFF
TRBV6-1	few	NA	TRBJ1-2	TGTGCCAGCGAGCTCGCCGTGGGCTACACCTTC	CASELAVGYTF
TRBV29-1	NA	TRBD2	TRBJ2-3	TGCAGCTCCAAGGGAAAGCGGGACTTCACAGATACGCAGTATTTT	CSSKGKRDFTDTQYF
TRBV7-3	NA	NA	TRBJ2-5	TGTGCCAGCAGCTCGGCGAACCAAGAGACCCAGTACTTC	CASSSANQETQYF
TRBV12-5	NA	TRBD1	TRBJ1-1	TGTGCTAGTGGACCAGGGGGCTTCACTGAAGCTTTCTTT	CASGPGGFTEAFF
TRBV5-4	NA	NA	TRBJ1-1	TGTGCCAGCAGCACTGACAGTTACACTGAAGCTTTCTTT	CASSTDSYTEAFF
TRBV29-1	NA	NA	TRBJ1-1	TGCAGCGTTGGCTCCACCGTGACTGAAGCTTTCTTT	CSVGSTVTEAFF
TRBV5-1	NA	NA	TRBJ2-7	TGCGCCAGCAGCTTGGCCATGCAGAACTACGAGCAGTACTTC	CASSLAMQNYEQYF
TRBV11-3	NA	NA	TRBJ2-3	TGTGCCAGCAGCTCCGCGGTCTACACAGATACGCAGTATTTT	CASSSAVYTDTQYF
TRBV25-1	NA	NA	TRBJ1-2	TGTGCCAGTACAGGGCCCAGGGGAGGCTACACCTTC	CASTGPRGGYTF
TRBV7-3	NA	TRBD2	TRBJ2-1	TGTGCCAGCAGCTTAAACCCCCCGCTAGCGGGAGGATTCGATGAGCAGTTCTTC	CASSLNPPLAGGFDEQFF
TRBV6-6	NA	NA	TRBJ1-2	TGTGCCAGCAGTTATGAGGCACGGGGTGGCTACACCTTC	CASSYEARGGYTF
TRBV19	NA	TRBD2	TRBJ2-1	TGTGCCAGTAGTAAGGCAGCGGGGTCCAATGAGCAGTTCTTC	CASSKAAGSNEQFF
TRBV7-2	few	TRBD1	TRBJ2-1	TGTGCCAGCAGCTTGAAGAAGGACAGGGTCATCTTC	CASSLKKDRVIF
TRBV5-1	NA	TRBD2	TRBJ2-7	TGCGCCAGCAGCTCTACCGGGACTAGCGGGACCGAGCAGTACTTC	CASSSTGTSGTEQYF
TRBV11-1	once	TRBD1	TRBJ1-1	TGTGCCAGCAGCTTGGGGACAGGGCCGAGGAACACTGAAGCTTTCTTT	CASSLGTGPRNTEAFF
TRBV2	NA	NA	TRBJ1-1	TGTGCCAGCAGTGAAGCCAGGGTAGCTTTCTTT	CASSEARVAFF
TRBV6-5	NA	TRBD2	TRBJ2-1	TGTGCCAGCAGGGAATGGACTAGCAGTAACAATGAGCAGTTCTTC	CASREWTSSNNEQFF